This record looks at one TCR beta chain sequence and its context. This receptor's antigen is unknown. Nothing much larger sits one base from this clone, and base qualities are not available. Donors formed part of the validation cohort, which comprised 95 to 150 subjects and was distinct from the first cohort of 690 or so subjects. The germline V gene encodes CDR1 MNHEY and CDR2 SMNVEV (reference sequence). There are 14 amino acids in the CDR3, from cysteine to phenylalanine inclusive. The CDR3 DNA has 42 bases and is translated from base 1. Clipping removes 5 bases from V and 6 bases from J, with 9 as the unmatched junction base count. Libraries were built with the immunoSEQ multiplex PCR assay. Concerning the study's data processing: A statistical classification framework was built for diagnosing cytomegalovirus status from the catalog of TCR beta chain sequences. TCRdb's version of the immuneACCESS table is confined to in-frame rearrangements and falls short of the full clone set. An unresolved V gene accounts for under half of the shortfall where checked; the remainder is of unknown origin. V and J calls plus clone size are reproduced from that table; the DNA served to infer D and trimming. The sample table holds some 170,000 clones, of which around 86% were seen once. 2% to 3% of the sample rests with the top ten.

The data were taken from a study of cytomegalovirus exposure and HLA in healthy donors (dated by TCRdb to the late 2010s). Some background on the complete study: The 670 or so repertoires of the first cohort and the 110 or so validation repertoires were produced on the same platform, according to a later analysis. A separate validation cohort of roughly 120 different subjects was used in addition to the approximately 700-subject first cohort. The study was designed to test whether signatures of past pathogen exposure could be identified by cataloging public T cell receptors. The study combined high-throughput TCR immunosequencing, statistical association of individual TCRs with disease status, and machine learning to predict cytomegalovirus infection status.

Study-wide conclusions, independent of this receptor: In the study, some 180 TCR beta chains were listed as associated with cytomegalovirus. A few of the identified cytomegalovirus-associated TCR beta chains were confirmed in vitro to be specific for cytomegalovirus antigens. The validation cohort had no HLA typing available for a later analysis, so co-occurrence within that cohort was assessed over all 110 or so repertoires. According to the authors, the approach could potentially be generalized to other disease states and immunological phenotypes. A later analysis found that TCRs clustered in the first cohort also tended to co-occur in the approximately 120 validation repertoires, with about 94% of cluster scores above 0. In both the original and validation cohorts, the classifier was reported to diagnose cytomegalovirus status with high specificity and sensitivity. Most TCR sequences were seen in very few donors, while some public TCRs were found in many individuals.

The sequenced material came from PBMCs. The clonotype comes from a man younger than 35 in good health and CMV-seropositive. Here the chain combines TRBV27 and TRBJ1-2, with 7 central nucleotides matching TRBD1. The bases are TGTGCCAGCAGTACCCAAGACAGGGCCCATGGCTACACCTTC. This is translated as CASSTQDRAHGYTF.